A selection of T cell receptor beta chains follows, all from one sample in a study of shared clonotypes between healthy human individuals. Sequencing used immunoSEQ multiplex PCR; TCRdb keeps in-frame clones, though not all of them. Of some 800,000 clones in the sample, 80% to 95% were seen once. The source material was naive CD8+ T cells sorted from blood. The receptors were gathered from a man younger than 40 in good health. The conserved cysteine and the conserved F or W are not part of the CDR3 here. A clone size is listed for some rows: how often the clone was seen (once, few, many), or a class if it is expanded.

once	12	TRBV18	ATSEGTNRNEQF
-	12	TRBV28	ASSLYSGSSEQY
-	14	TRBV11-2	ASSLTAPGGRYEQY
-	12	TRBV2	ASSDSRVGYEQF
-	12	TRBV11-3	ASSSGGTDPEAF
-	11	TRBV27	ASSVQGVQPQH
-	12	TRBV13	ASSQGGSFYEQY
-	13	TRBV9	ASSVQGVGNQPQH
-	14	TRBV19	ASSIARDPSSQGYT
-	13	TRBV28	ASSLSGRAGNEQF
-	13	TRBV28	AITPAGTGGREQY
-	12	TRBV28	ASSHRQGAQPQH
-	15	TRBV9	ASSVTPTSGAYNEQF
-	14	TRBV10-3	AISARTGVTSDTQY
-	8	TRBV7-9	ASRGQGMF
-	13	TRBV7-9	ASSLIQGIQETQY
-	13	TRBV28	ATKIRAQTYNEQF
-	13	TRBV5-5	ASSLGGGSSYEQY
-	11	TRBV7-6	ASSSLPSPEAF
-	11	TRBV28	ASSQTVGQPQH
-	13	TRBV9	ASSSDTGGVYEQY
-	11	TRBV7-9	ASSLSAVTEAF
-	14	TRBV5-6	ASSLAGGSRSYEQY
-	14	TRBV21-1	ASSSPFTVPNEKLF
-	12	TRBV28	ASNPLGWSTEAF
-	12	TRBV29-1	SVMGSGVFYEQY
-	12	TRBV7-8	ASSPWDEQETQY
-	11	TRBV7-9	ASSLGVGSEQF
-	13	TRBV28	ASRGQTGTGYEQY
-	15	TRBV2	ASWGYRDSGSSYEQY
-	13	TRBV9	ASSRASGSLNEQF
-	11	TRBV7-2	ASSLGVLDTQY
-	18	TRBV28	ASSFRRLAGESRSYNEQF
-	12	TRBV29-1	SVEGTLAGRELF
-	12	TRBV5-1	ASSFQGGNTEAF
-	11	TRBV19	ASTGTKAYEQF
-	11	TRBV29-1	SVEEGGGTEAF
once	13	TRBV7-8	ASSLAGASTDTQY
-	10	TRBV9	ASSIRENEQF
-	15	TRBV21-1	ASSKAAGREGFGEQY
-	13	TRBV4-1	ASSQDGAGTPHNT
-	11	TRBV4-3	ASSQDGVDEQY
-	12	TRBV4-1	ASSQVGQVNEQY
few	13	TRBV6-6	ASSRPSEGTDTQY
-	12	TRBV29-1	SVEAGTSTYEQY
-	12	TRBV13	ASRGTPGQSIQY
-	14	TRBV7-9	ASSSLDRGPLDGYT
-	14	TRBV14	ASSRSGGTSDYEQY
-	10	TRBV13	ASSLFREKQY